These T cell receptor beta chains were read from a single sample in a study of tumor and adjacent non-tumor tissue in lung cancer. TCRdb independently ran MiXCR on the multiplex PCR reads; one entry per CDR3 protein. The repertoire holds about 110,000 distinct CDR3 sequences, with 84% as singletons. The material sequenced was lung tumor tissue. The receptors were gathered from a man between 65 and 85 years old with non-small cell lung cancer. Each CDR3 is given with its conserved first and last residue. The D gene is left open where the match is weak. The size of a clone is reported for some rows only, either as once, few or many, or as a class for expanded clones.

D,size,length,J,V,CDR3,DNA
NA,once,13,TRBJ1-4,TRBV5-4,CVSSLGMDEKLFF,TGTGTCAGCAGCTTGGGGATGGATGAAAAACTGTTTTTT
NA,NA,15,TRBJ1-6,TRBV11-2,CDSSARTDGNSPFHF,TGTGACAGCAGCGCAAGGACTGATGGGAATTCACCCTTCCACTTT
NA,NA,14,TRBJ2-7,TRBV11-1,CASSFSAGPGEQYF,TGTGCCAGCAGCTTTTCCGCGGGGCCGGGCGAGCAGTACTTC
NA,NA,14,TRBJ2-7,TRBV29-1,CSVEWVGSSYEQYF,TGCAGTGTTGAATGGGTAGGGAGCTCCTACGAGCAGTACTTC
TRBD1,NA,15,TRBJ1-6,TRBV5-4,CTSSRTGDHISPLHF,TGTACCAGCAGCCGAACAGGGGATCATATTTCACCCCTCCACTTT
NA,NA,17,TRBJ2-1,TRBV5-5,CASNLALGASSYNEQLF,TGTGCCAGCAACTTGGCCTTAGGGGCTAGCTCCTACAATGAGCAGCTCTTC
NA,once,16,TRBJ1-4,TRBV11-3,CASSLVGGTSYEKLLF,TGTGCCAGTAGCTTAGTAGGTGGAACGTCTTATGAAAAACTGCTTTTT
NA,NA,14,TRBJ1-2,TRBV6-5,CASRYPPPAESYTF,TGTGCCAGCAGGTACCCTCCCCCCGCGGAAAGCTACACCTTT
NA,many,13,TRBJ1-2,TRBV28,CASRGGARYGYTF,TGTGCCAGTAGGGGGGGCGCGAGGTATGGCTACACCTTC
NA,NA,14,TRBJ1-1,TRBV5-5,CASYPDITNIEAFF,TGTGCCAGCTACCCGGACATCACGAACATTGAAGCTTTCTTT
NA,NA,12,TRBJ1-2,TRBV11-1,CGISLYRYGYTF,TGTGGCATCAGCTTATACAGATATGGATACACCTTC
NA,NA,12,TRBJ2-5,TRBV29-1,CSIQGHPAYTYF,TGCAGCATACAAGGACACCCGGCTTATACCTATTTC
NA,NA,13,TRBJ1-2,TRBV5-4,CTSSLDVDYDYTF,TGTACCAGCAGCTTGGACGTTGACTATGACTACACCTTC
NA,few,13,TRBJ2-5,TRBV11-1,CASSLVRGGSQYF,TGTGCCAGCAGTTTAGTGCGGGGAGGATCCCAGTACTTC
TRBD1,NA,17,TRBJ2-1,TRBV4-1,CTSSHSSGTGVFNEQFF,TGCACCAGCAGCCATTCATCCGGGACAGGGGTCTTCAATGAGCAGTTCTTC
TRBD1,NA,12,TRBJ2-7,TRBV11-2,CSSSNQGDEQYF,TGTTCCAGCAGCAACCAGGGGGACGAGCAGTACTTC
NA,NA,14,TRBJ1-2,TRBV4-1,CASSQVRGIYHYTF,TGCGCCAGCAGCCAAGTGAGGGGAATCTATCACTACACCTTC
NA,NA,14,TRBJ1-1,TRBV12-3/TRBV12-4,CASSLVGMNTEPFF,TGTGCCAGCAGTTTAGTGGGGATGAACACTGAGCCTTTCTTT
TRBD2,NA,15,TRBJ2-5,TRBV6-1,CASKEGSGVGDTQYF,TGTGCCAGCAAAGAAGGTAGCGGGGTAGGAGATACCCAGTACTTC
NA,NA,11,TRBJ2-1,TRBV29-1,CSVGLADEQFF,TGCAGTGTTGGACTGGCCGATGAGCAGTTCTTC
NA,NA,15,TRBJ2-3,TRBV4-2,CVSSPSKGGPDTKYF,TGTGTCAGCAGCCCCAGTAAGGGGGGGCCAGATACGAAGTATTTT
NA,NA,14,TRBJ2-2,TRBV11-2,CASEQTVSTGDLFF,TGTGCCAGCGAACAGACAGTAAGCACCGGGGATTTGTTTTTT
NA,NA,13,TRBJ2-3,TRBV10-3,CAISAGDTGIQYF,TGCGCCATCAGTGCAGGGGACACAGGTATACAGTATTTT
NA,NA,17,TRBJ1-4,TRBV24-1,CATSEPQVYAINEKLLF,TGTGCCACCAGTGAACCGCAGGTATATGCAATTAATGAAAAACTGTTATTT
NA,few,12,TRBJ2-5,TRBV29-1,CSGALVGETQYF,TGCAGCGGGGCATTAGTGGGGGAGACCCAGTACTTC
NA,NA,15,TRBJ2-2,TRBV6-5,CASSYTIVGTGELFF,TGTGCCAGTAGTTACACCATTGTCGGAACCGGGGAGCTGTTTTTT
NA,NA,13,TRBJ2-7,TRBV6-6,CAINNSPGVEQYF,TGTGCCATCAACAACAGCCCAGGGGTCGAGCAGTACTTC
NA,once,16,TRBJ2-1,TRBV12-3/TRBV12-4,CASSTATAISYNEQFF,TGTGCCAGCAGTACCGCAACAGCTATTTCCTACAATGAGCAGTTCTTC
NA,NA,15,TRBJ2-7,TRBV6-1,CASRGERAVTYEQYF,TGTGCCAGCAGGGGGGAAAGGGCTGTCACCTACGAGCAGTACTTT
NA,NA,16,TRBJ1-1,TRBV11-3,CASSFQDRTLNTETSF,TGTGCCAGCAGCTTCCAGGACAGAACCCTGAACACTGAAACTTCCTTT
TRBD1,NA,16,TRBJ2-7,TRBV6-2/TRBV6-3,CASSYSGQRFSYEQYF,TGTGCCAGCAGTTACTCGGGACAGAGGTTTTCCTACGAGCAGTACTTC
NA,NA,14,TRBJ2-3,TRBV29-1,CSANDGQRRDMQYF,TGCAGCGCAAACGACGGCCAGAGGAGAGATATGCAGTATTTT
NA,NA,16,TRBJ2-3,TRBV4-1,CASSQCVERSTDTQYF,TGCGCCAGCAGCCAATGTGTAGAGCGTAGCACAGATACGCAGTATTTT
TRBD1,NA,10,TRBJ1-2,TRBV6-1,CANRGNGYTF,TGTGCCAACAGGGGGAACGGTTACACCTTC
NA,NA,15,TRBJ1-2,TRBV4-1,CASSQDVQSLDSYAF,TGCGCCAGCAGCCAAGATGTGCAATCTCTTGATAGCTACGCCTTC
NA,NA,14,TRBJ2-5,TRBV11-3,CASTSGRRRETQYF,TGTGCCAGCACTTCCGGCCGGAGGCGGGAGACCCAGTACTTC
NA,once,11,TRBJ2-3,TRBV5-1,CASADGDTQCF,TGCGCCAGTGCCGATGGGGATACACAGTGTTTT
NA,NA,11,TRBJ2-7,TRBV20-1,CRASTISEQYF,TGCAGAGCTAGTACAATCTCTGAGCAGTACTTC
TRBD1,NA,17,TRBJ1-5,TRBV19,CASSIDRTGFSNQPQHF,TGTGCCAGTAGTATAGATCGGACAGGATTTAGCAATCAGCCCCAGCATTTT
NA,NA,14,TRBJ2-2,TRBV11-2,CPSSLDNQSGELLF,TGTCCCAGCAGCCTGGACAATCAGTCCGGGGAGCTGTTGTTT
NA,NA,15,TRBJ2-3,TRBV14,CASSRDSDATDTRYF,TGTGCCAGCTCCCGGGACTCCGATGCCACAGATACACGGTATTTT
NA,NA,16,TRBJ2-2,TRBV11-3,CAISLFADYNTGELFF,TGTGCTATTAGCTTATTCGCCGACTACAACACCGGGGAGCTGTTTTTT
NA,NA,14,TRBJ1-1,TRBV20-1,CSARVRGGDTEAFF,TGCAGTGCTAGAGTTCGGGGGGGGGACACTGAAGCTTTCTTT
TRBD2,NA,14,TRBJ2-3,TRBV24-1,CASSDPGRTYTQYF,TGTGCTTCCAGTGATCCCGGGAGGACATATACGCAGTATTTT
NA,few,15,TRBJ2-4,TRBV10-2,CASSEYRNRRNIQYF,TGCGCCAGTAGTGAGTATCGCAACCGGCGGAACATTCAGTACTTC
NA,NA,15,TRBJ1-3,TRBV11-2,CASSYSWGSGNTIYF,TGTGCTAGCAGCTACAGCTGGGGTTCTGGAAACACCATATATTTT
NA,NA,11,TRBJ1-6,TRBV20-1,CSALDDSPLHF,TGCAGTGCTCTAGACGATTCACCCCTCCACTTT
NA,NA,12,TRBJ2-5,TRBV29-1,CSVEVGGDTEYF,TGCAGCGTTGAAGTAGGGGGAGACACCGAGTATTTC
NA,NA,16,TRBJ2-7,TRBV5-4,CASSQGRVGASYGQYF,TGTGCCAGCAGCCAAGGTCGTGTCGGGGCCTCCTACGGGCAGTACTTC